This TCR beta chain is drawn from a study of blood T cells in healthy people across ages. This clonotype was observed a handful of times. Its antigen is not known. A second PCR, run for about 6 to 12 cycles, used a sample-barcoded 5' primer plus a J-beta primer mix. All samples gave at least 2.5 million CDR3-containing paired-end reads. TCRdb used MiXCR to reprocess the 5' RACE reads, holding one entry per CDR3 protein. This table holds about 1.4 million distinct CDR3 sequences, approximately 59% found once. The study, taken as a whole, reports: Across samples, TCR beta diversity tracked strongly with naive T cell percentage.

Germline CDR1 reads SEHNR; CDR2 reads FQNEAQ (reference sequence). The CDR3 spans 15 residues. The V and J ends lost 7 bases and 2 bases respectively, with 18 bases between them. The rearrangement links TRBV7-9 to TRBJ2-7, with a weak D call TRBD1 (6 bases). Input material: blood. The receptor comes from a man aged 18 to 29 in good health. Written as DNA, the CDR3 is TGTGCCAGCACATCGACCCGGACAGAGGCCTACGAGCAGTACTTC. Amino acids: CASTSTRTEAYEQYF.